A selection of T cell receptor beta chains follows, all from one sample in a study of response to subunit inactivated influenza vaccine. Via MiXCR, TCRdb re-called the RT-PCR reads, giving one row per CDR3 protein. Here the sample spans about 780,000 distinct CDR3 sequences, roughly 20% being singletons. This specimen was PBMCs from blood, taken less than 6 days after vaccination. The receptors derive from a middle-aged man who received an inactivated influenza vaccine. Both conserved end residues are trimmed from each CDR3. The D gene is left open where the match is weak.

d_gene	j_gene	len	v_gene	CDR3aa
-	TRBJ2-7	14	TRBV6-5	ASSWSGGGEFYEQY
TRBD2	TRBJ2-1	13	TRBV11-2	ASSLSGRVINEQF
TRBD1	TRBJ1-4	17	TRBV3-1	ASSTILPGQGRSNEKLF
TRBD1	TRBJ2-4	14	TRBV15	ATSRPRGTGENIQY
-	TRBJ1-5	10	TRBV6-6	ASSRPDQPQH
-	TRBJ2-3	13	TRBV15	ATSKGIRGTDTQY
-	TRBJ2-3	11	TRBV6-5	ASSYSRVDTQY
-	TRBJ1-2	11	TRBV19	ASSTTGTWGYT
TRBD1	TRBJ1-2	13	TRBV12-3/TRBV12-4	ASSPGTGGSYGYT
TRBD1	TRBJ2-7	9	TRBV27	ASTTTGELY
TRBD2	TRBJ2-5	19	TRBV28	ASSFPATSGRALIISETQY
-	TRBJ1-5	12	TRBV10-3	AISEGARNQPQH
TRBD1	TRBJ2-5	12	TRBV11-2	ASSPGNRGQSQY
-	TRBJ2-5	13	TRBV2	ASSTLAKGLETQY
-	TRBJ2-1	10	TRBV4-2	ASSQDREIQF
-	TRBJ2-7	13	TRBV14	ASSVGQSRSYEQY
-	TRBJ1-1	10	TRBV29-1	SVEDLLRQAF
TRBD1	TRBJ2-5	13	TRBV24-1	ATSDLTGGTETQY
-	TRBJ2-1	11	TRBV12-3/TRBV12-4	ASSLVGADEQF
-	TRBJ1-1	10	TRBV7-9	ADAGMNTEAF
TRBD1	TRBJ2-2	12	TRBV7-7	ASSEQGGTGELF
-	TRBJ2-4	10	TRBV20-1	SASSGRNIQY
TRBD1	TRBJ1-2	12	TRBV7-2	ASSADRDSRGYT
-	TRBJ1-6	13	TRBV3-1	ASSQAAGVSSPLH
TRBD2	TRBJ2-1	13	TRBV20-1	SARGLAGFKNEQF
TRBD1	TRBJ2-1	10	TRBV10-3	AISRQGNEQF
-	TRBJ2-7	14	TRBV7-2	ASSLGGPGQYNEQY
TRBD1	TRBJ2-7	13	TRBV5-5	ASSLEVQGAYEQY
TRBD1	TRBJ1-5	11	TRBV20-1	SAGTGGDQPQL
-	TRBJ2-7	12	TRBV7-2	ASSLASRALEQY
TRBD2	TRBJ2-3	13	TRBV29-1	SVERTSGGTDTQY
-	TRBJ2-1	11	TRBV6-2/TRBV6-3	ASSPYRARGEF
-	TRBJ2-7	11	TRBV5-4	ASSLRGIYEQY
-	TRBJ1-2	13	TRBV4-2	ASSQALSINYGYT
TRBD2	TRBJ2-5	14	TRBV28	ASSPQRLAGRETQY
-	TRBJ1-1	13	TRBV5-5	ASSLGPGTNTEAF
-	TRBJ2-1	11	TRBV18	ASSPRGGREQF
TRBD1	TRBJ2-7	13	TRBV7-9	ASSFGTATSYEQY
-	TRBJ2-3	13	TRBV20-1	SARDRDTHTDTQY
TRBD1	TRBJ1-2	14	TRBV7-2	ASSPRATGVIYGYT
-	TRBJ1-5	13	TRBV20-1	SARRDEYSNQPQH
TRBD1	TRBJ1-1	12	TRBV27	ASRRGTGDTEAF
-	TRBJ2-4	12	TRBV7-2	ASSLVTSSSIQY
-	TRBJ1-1	14	TRBV2	ASTEAGEGWNTEAF
-	TRBJ1-2	10	TRBV15	ATSPGPSGYT
-	TRBJ2-1	12	TRBV20-1	SARVFPNYNEQF
-	TRBJ2-1	14	TRBV3-1	ASSQGQPSGMDEQF
TRBD1	TRBJ2-7	12	TRBV12-3/TRBV12-4	ASSRQGASYEQY
TRBD1	TRBJ2-7	13	TRBV6-2/TRBV6-3	ASTLTGQAAYEQY
-	TRBJ2-3	11	TRBV15	ATSSRRTDTQY